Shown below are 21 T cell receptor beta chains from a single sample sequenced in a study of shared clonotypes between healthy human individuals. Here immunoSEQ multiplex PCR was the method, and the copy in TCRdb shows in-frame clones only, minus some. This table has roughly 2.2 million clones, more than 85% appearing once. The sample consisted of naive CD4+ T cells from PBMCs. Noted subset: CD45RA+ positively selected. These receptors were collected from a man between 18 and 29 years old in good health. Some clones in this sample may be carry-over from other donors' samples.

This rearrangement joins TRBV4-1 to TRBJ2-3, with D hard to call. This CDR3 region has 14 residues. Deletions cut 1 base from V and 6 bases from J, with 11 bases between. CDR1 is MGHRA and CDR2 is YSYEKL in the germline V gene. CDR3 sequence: CASSQGFVPDTQYF. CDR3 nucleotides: TGCGCCAGCAGCCAAGGTTTTGTCCCCGATACGCAGTATTTT.

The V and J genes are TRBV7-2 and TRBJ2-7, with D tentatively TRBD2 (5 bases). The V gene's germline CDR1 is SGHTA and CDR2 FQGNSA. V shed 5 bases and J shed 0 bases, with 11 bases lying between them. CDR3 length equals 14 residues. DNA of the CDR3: TGTGCCAGCAGCACCCCACGGGGCTCCTACGAGCAGTACTTC. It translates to CASSTPRGSYEQYF.

The CDR3 loop reads CASSEARAGLNSPLHF. Written as DNA, the CDR3 is TGTGCCAGCAGTGAAGCGCGGGCAGGGCTTAATTCACCCCTCCACTTT. The chain joins TRBV6-1 to TRBJ1-6, with D possibly matching TRBD1 (5 bases). V lost 0 bases to trimming and J lost 6 bases, with 12 bases between them. The germline V gene has CDR1 MNHNS and CDR2 SASEGT. This CDR3 comprises 16 residues.

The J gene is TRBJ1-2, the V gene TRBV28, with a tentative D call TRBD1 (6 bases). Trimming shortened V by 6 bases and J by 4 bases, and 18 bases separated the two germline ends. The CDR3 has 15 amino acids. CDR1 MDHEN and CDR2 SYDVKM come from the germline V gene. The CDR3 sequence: CASSRGGGTGYGYTF. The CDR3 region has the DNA TGTGCCAGCAGCCGCGGCGGGGGCACGGGCTATGGCTACACCTTC.

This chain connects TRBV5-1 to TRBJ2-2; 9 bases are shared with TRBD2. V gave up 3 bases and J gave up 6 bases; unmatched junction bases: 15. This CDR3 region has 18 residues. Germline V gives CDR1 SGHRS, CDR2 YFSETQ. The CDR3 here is CASSSTRGVAGAPGELFF. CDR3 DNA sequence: TGCGCCAGCAGCTCGACGAGGGGGGTAGCGGGAGCCCCCGGGGAGCTGTTTTTT.

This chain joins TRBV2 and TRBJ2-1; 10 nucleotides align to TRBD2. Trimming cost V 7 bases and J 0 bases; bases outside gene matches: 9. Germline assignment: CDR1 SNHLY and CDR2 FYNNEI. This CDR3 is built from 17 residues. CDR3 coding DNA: TGTGCCAGCACCGCATCCCCTAGCGGGAGCTCCTACAATGAGCAGTTCTTC. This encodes CASTASPSGSSYNEQFF. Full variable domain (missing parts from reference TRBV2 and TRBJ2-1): EPEVTQTPSHQVTQMGQEVILRCVPISNHLYFYWYRQILGQKVEFLVSFYNNEISEKSEIFDDQFSVERPDGSNFTLKIRSTKLEDSAMYFCASTASPSGSSYNEQFFGPGTRLTVL.

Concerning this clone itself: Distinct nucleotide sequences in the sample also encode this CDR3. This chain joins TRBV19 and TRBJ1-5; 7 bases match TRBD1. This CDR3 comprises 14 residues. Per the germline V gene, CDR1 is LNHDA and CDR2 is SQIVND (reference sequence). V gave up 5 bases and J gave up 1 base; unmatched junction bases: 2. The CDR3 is CASSLTGSNQPQHF. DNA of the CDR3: TGTGCCAGTAGTTTGACAGGGAGCAATCAGCCCCAGCATTTT.

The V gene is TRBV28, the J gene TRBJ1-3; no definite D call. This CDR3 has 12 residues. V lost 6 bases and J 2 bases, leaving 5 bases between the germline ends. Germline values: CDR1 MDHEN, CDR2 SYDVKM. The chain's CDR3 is CASRIPGNTIYF. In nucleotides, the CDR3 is TGTGCCAGCAGGATTCCTGGAAACACCATATATTTT.

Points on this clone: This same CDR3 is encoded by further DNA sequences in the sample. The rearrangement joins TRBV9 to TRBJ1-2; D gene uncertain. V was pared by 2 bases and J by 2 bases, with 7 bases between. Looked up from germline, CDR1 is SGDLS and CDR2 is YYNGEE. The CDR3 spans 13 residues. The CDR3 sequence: CASSVSGNYGYTF. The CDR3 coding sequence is TGTGCCAGCAGCGTCTCTGGGAACTATGGCTACACCTTC.

CDR3 nucleotides: TGCGCCAGCAGCCAAGATAGGGCCCCGAGGGGGGGGGACACTGAAGCTTTCTTT. Translated, it gives CASSQDRAPRGGDTEAFF. The V and J genes are TRBV4-3 and TRBJ1-1; maybe TRBD1 (6 bases). This CDR3 comprises 18 residues. Germline CDR1 and CDR2: LGHNA and YSLEER. Trimming removed 0 bases at V and 3 bases at J, with 20 bases between.

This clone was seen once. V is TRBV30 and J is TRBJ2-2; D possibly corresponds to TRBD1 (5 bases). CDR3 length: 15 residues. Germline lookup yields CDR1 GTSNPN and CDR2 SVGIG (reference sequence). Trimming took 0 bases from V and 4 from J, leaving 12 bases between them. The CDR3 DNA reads TGTGCCTGGAGTGTAGGGCAGGGTATCACCGGGGAGCTGTTTTTT. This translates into CAWSVGQGITGELFF.

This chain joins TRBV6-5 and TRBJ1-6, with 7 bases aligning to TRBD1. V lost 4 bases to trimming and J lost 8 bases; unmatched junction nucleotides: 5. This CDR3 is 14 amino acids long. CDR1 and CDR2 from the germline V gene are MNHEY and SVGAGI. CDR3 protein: CASSLDRADSPLHF. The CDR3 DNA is TGTGCCAGCAGTTTAGACAGGGCGGATTCACCCCTCCACTTT.

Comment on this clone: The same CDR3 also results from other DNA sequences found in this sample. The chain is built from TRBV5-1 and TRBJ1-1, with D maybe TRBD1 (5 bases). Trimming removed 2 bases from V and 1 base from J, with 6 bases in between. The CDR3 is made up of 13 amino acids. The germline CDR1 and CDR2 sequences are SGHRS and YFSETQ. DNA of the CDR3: TGCGCCAGCAGCTTCCAGGGGAACACTGAAGCTTTCTTT. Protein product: CASSFQGNTEAFF.

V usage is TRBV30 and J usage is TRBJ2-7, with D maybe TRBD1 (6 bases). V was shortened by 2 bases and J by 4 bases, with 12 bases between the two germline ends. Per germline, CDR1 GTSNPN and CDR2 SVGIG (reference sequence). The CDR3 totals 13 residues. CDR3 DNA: TGTGCCTGGAGTAGGGGGACACTTTACGAGCAGTACTTC. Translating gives CAWSRGTLYEQYF.

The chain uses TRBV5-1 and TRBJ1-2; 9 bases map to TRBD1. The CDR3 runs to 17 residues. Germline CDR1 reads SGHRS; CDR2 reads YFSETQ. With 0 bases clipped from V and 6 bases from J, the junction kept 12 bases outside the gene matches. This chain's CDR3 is CASSLAGTGTRSDGYTF. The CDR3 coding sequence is TGCGCCAGCAGCTTGGCCGGGACAGGGACCCGAAGCGATGGCTACACCTTC. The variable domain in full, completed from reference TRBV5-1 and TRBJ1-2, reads KAGVTQTPRYLIKTRGQQVTLSCSPISGHRSVSWYQQTPGQGLQFLFEYFSETQRNKGNFPGRFSGRQFSNSRSEMNVSTLELGDSALYLCASSLAGTGTRSDGYTFGSGTRLTVV.

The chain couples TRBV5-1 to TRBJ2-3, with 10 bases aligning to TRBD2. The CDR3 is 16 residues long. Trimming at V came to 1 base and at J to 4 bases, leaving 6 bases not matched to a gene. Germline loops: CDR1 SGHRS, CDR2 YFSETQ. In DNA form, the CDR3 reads TGCGCCAGCAGCTTGCCGCTAGCGGGAGATGCAGATACGCAGTATTTT. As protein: CASSLPLAGDADTQYF.

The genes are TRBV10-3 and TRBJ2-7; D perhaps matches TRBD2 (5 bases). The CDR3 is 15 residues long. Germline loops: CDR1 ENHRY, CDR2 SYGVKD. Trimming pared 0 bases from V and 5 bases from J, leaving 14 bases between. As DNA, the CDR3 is TGTGCCATCAGTGAGTCGGGAAGAGGAGGTGACGAGCAGTACTTC. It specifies CAISESGRGGDEQYF.

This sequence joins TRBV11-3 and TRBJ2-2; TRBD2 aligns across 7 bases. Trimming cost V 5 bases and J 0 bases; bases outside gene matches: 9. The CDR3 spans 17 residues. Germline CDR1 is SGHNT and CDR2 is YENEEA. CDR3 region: CASSGGSGGANTGELFF. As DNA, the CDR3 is TGTGCCAGCAGCGGGGGGTCGGGAGGAGCGAACACCGGGGAGCTGTTTTTT.

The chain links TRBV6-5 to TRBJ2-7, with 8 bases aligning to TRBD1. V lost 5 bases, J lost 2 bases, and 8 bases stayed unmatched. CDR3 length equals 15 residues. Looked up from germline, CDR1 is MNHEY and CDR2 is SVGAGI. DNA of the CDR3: TGTGCCAGCAGTCTTTCGGCGACAGGGGCCTACGAGCAGTACTTC. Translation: CASSLSATGAYEQYF.

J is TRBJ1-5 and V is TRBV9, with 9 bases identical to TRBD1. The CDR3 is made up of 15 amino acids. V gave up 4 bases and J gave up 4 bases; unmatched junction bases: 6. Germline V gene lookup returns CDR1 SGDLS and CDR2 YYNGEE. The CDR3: CASSLSGTGNQPQHF. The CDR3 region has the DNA TGTGCCAGCAGCCTGTCCGGGACAGGGAATCAGCCCCAGCATTTT.

The CDR3 sequence: CASSQGRPGFGGDTQYF. In DNA, the CDR3 is TGCGCCAGCAGCCAAGGGAGACCGGGCTTCGGTGGAGATACGCAGTATTTT. The chain combines TRBV4-3 with TRBJ2-3; D not certain. Germline V CDR1 and CDR2: LGHNA, YSLEER. The V end lost 1 base, the J end lost 5 bases, and 19 bases lay between the germline ends. The CDR3 is made up of 17 amino acids.